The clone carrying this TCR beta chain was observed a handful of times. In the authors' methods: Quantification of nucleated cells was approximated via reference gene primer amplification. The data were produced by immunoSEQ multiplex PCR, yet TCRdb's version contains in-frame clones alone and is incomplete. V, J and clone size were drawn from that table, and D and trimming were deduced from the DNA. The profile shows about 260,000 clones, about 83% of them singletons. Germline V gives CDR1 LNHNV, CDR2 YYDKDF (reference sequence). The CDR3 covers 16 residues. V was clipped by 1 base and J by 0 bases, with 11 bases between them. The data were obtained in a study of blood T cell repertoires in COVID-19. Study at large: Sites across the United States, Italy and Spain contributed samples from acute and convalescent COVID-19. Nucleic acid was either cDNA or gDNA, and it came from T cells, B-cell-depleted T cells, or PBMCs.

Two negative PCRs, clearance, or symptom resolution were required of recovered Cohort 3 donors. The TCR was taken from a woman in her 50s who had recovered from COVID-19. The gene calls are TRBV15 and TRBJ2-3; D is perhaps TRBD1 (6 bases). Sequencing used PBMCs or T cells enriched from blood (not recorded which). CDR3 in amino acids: CATSRGTASSTDTQYF. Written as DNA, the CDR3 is TGTGCCACCAGCAGAGGGACAGCTTCTAGCACAGATACGCAGTATTTT.